This TCR beta chain derives from a study of T cells in Graves' hyperthyroidism and ophthalmopathy. Researchers took RNA transcripts and amplified the TCR beta CDR3 regions from them. First-round RT-PCR targeting the TCR CDR3 was performed with the HTBI primer set. Via MiXCR, TCRdb re-called the multiplex PCR reads, giving one row per CDR3 protein. The data contain 370,000 or so distinct CDR3 sequences, approximately 14% of them seen just once; the ten biggest clones take up about 27%. With respect to this clonotype: Its antigen remains unidentified.

V was clipped by 5 bases and J by 2 bases; unmatched bases: 6. The CDR3 contains 16 residues. The germline V gene encodes CDR1 SEHNR and CDR2 FQNEAQ (reference sequence). Study findings and constraints: Most thyroid clonotypes that were expanded above 0.001 also turned up in blood.

Diagnostic decisions used clinical symptoms, serum thyroxine and TRAb, thyroid ultrasound and orbital computed tomography. PBMCs were obtained from 9.5 to 10 ml fresh peripheral blood. The sample comprised blood. The receptor was isolated from a woman aged 18-29 years with Graves' hyperthyroidism that later progressed to Graves' ophthalmopathy. The chain joins TRBV7-9 to TRBJ1-3; TRBD1 matches at 10 bases. The CDR3 coding sequence is TGTGCCAGCAGCCCCTCCGGGACAGGGGCTGGAAACACCATATATTTT. The encoded protein is CASSPSGTGAGNTIYF.